This TCR beta chain was sequenced for a study of blood T cell repertoires in COVID-19. This CDR3 is built from 11 residues. The germline V gene encodes CDR1 DFQATT and CDR2 SNEGSKA (reference sequence). Generated by immunoSEQ multiplex PCR, the TCRdb table keeps only in-frame clones and is missing some. Of about 490,000 clones detected, approximately 83% appear once; the ten largest clones hold about 3.2%. This clone was found a few times. Compared with germline, one end of the junction differs, possibly owing to a read error. J is TRBJ2-3 and V is TRBV20-1; TRBD2 matches 7 bases. The source material was peripheral blood. The clonotype was recovered from a human donor in a cohort sampled during active COVID-19. The CDR3 here is CSLREDPDGYF. The CDR3 DNA follows: TGTTCCCTCCGGGAGGACCCCGATGGGTATTTT.